This TCR beta chain was documented in a study of Graves' ophthalmopathy and Graves' hyperthyroidism. Germline V gene lookup returns CDR1 MNHEY and CDR2 SMNVEV (reference sequence). V was pared by 0 bases and J by 10 bases, with 16 bases between. CDR3 size: 16 residues. General study findings and limits: A 13-signature model separated ophthalmopathy from stable hyperthyroidism, just over 85% sensitivity, roughly 80% specificity.

Amplification of TCR beta CDR3 regions used RNA transcripts. The first round was an RT-PCR with HTBI primers, and the second round was a multiplex PCR. A single record per CDR3 protein comes from TCRdb applying MiXCR to the multiplex PCR reads. The data contain about 620,000 distinct CDR3 sequences, roughly 20% of them singletons. As concerns this clonotype: Its antigen is currently unknown.

This clonotype was obtained from a woman younger than 35 with stable Graves' hyperthyroidism. Some clones in this sample may be carry-over from other donors' samples. The rearrangement links TRBV27 to TRBJ1-6; D not resolved. The sequenced material came from peripheral blood. The CDR3 DNA follows: TGTGCCAGCAGTTTATCTGTCGGGCTCCCGGGGTCACCCCTCCACTTT. Protein sequence: CASSLSVGLPGSPLHF.